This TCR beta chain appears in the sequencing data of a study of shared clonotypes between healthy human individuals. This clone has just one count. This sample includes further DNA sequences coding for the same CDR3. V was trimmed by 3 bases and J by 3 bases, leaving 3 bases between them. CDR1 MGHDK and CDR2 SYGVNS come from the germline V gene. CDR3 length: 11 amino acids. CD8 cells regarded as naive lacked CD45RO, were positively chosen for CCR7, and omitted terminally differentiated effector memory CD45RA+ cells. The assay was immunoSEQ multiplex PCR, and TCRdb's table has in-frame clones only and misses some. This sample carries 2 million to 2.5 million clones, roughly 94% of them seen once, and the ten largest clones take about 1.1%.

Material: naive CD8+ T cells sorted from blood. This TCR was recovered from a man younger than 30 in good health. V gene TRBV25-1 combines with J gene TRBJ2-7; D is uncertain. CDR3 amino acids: CASSDLYEQYF. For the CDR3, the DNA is TGTGCCAGCAGTGACCTCTACGAGCAGTACTTC.